The 30 T cell receptor beta chains below were found in one sample sequenced in a study of T cells in Graves' hyperthyroidism and ophthalmopathy. Template material for amplifying TCR beta CDR3 regions consisted of RNA transcripts. A set of HTBI primers served as the primers for a first-round RT-PCR of the TCR CDR3. TCRdb reanalysed the multiplex PCR reads using MiXCR and keeps one entry per CDR3 protein. The table shows more than 350,000 distinct CDR3 sequences, with approximately 15% occurring only once. Sequenced input: blood. The receptors were gathered from a woman aged 25-40 years with Graves' ophthalmopathy.

V is TRBV6-1 and J is TRBJ1-4; 9 bases map to TRBD1. CDR3 length: 15 amino acids. Germline CDR1 is MNHNS and CDR2 is SASEGT. J gave up 8 bases and V 5 bases, and 9 bases lay outside the gene matches. As DNA, the CDR3 is TGTGCCAGCAGTCCCCAGGACAGGGGATGGGAAAAACTGTTTTTT. Translating gives CASSPQDRGWEKLFF.

Points on this clonotype: Germline is not matched at one junction end, which may reflect a read error. This rearrangement joins TRBV7-3 to TRBJ2-1; D possibly matches TRBD1 or TRBD2 (6 bases each). The CDR3 has 15 amino acids. Germline loops: CDR1 SGHTA, CDR2 FQGTGA. CDR3 amino acids: CASNLLGGPYNEQLF. CDR3 in DNA: TGTGCCAGCAACCTACTGGGGGGCCCCTACAATGAGCAGCTCTTC.

This clonotype showed up many times. At one end the junction does not follow the germline gene, possibly because of a read error. The chain recombines TRBV7-7 with TRBJ2-5; possibly TRBD2 for D (7 bases). Germline CDR1 is SSHAT and CDR2 is FNYEAQ (reference sequence). The CDR3 loop spans 15 amino acids. CDR3 amino acids: CASSLEAGAGETQYF. DNA of the CDR3: TGTGCTAGCAGCTTAGAGGCGGGGGCCGGGGAGACCCAGTACTTC.

This clonotype has a count of ten or more. The chain combines TRBV11-2 with TRBJ2-1, with TRBD2 identical over 14 bases. The junction had 12 bases not matched to a gene; V was cut back by 6 bases and J by 8 bases. CDR3 length equals 17 residues. CDR1 and CDR2 from the germline V gene are SGHAT and FQNNGV. The DNA for the CDR3 is TGTGCCAGCAGAGGGACTAGCGGGGGCCCACGGGGTTATGAGCAGTTCTTC. As protein: CASRGTSGGPRGYEQFF.

V usage is TRBV18 and J usage is TRBJ1-5; a possible D gene is TRBD1 (5 bases). The length of the CDR3 is 13 residues. V was clipped by 6 bases and J by 8 bases, with 14 bases between them. Germline values: CDR1 KGHSH, CDR2 LQKENI. The CDR3 sequence is CASSTQGAEPQHF. The CDR3 DNA reads TGTGCCAGCTCCACCCAGGGTGCGGAGCCCCAGCATTTT.

V usage is TRBV27 and J usage is TRBJ1-1; TRBD1 matches 8 bases. J was trimmed by 5 bases and V by 7 bases; bases with no gene match: 12. The CDR3 covers 15 residues. Per the germline V gene, CDR1 is MNHEY and CDR2 is SMNVEV (reference sequence). CDR3 amino acids: CASNHGIQGDTEAFF. The CDR3 region has the DNA TGTGCCAGCAACCACGGGATACAGGGGGATACTGAAGCTTTCTTT.

This clonotype was seen ten or more times. The V call is TRBV7-3, the J call TRBJ2-1; possibly TRBD1 or TRBD2 for D (5 bases each). The CDR3 contains 14 residues. Looked up from germline, CDR1 is SGHTA and CDR2 is FQGTGA. V lost 1 base and J lost 8, with 12 bases in between. CDR3 loop: CASSLNVQGDEQFF. The DNA for the CDR3 is TGTGCCAGCAGCTTAAATGTTCAGGGAGATGAGCAGTTCTTC.

This clonotype appeared many times. The V call is TRBV20-1, the J call TRBJ2-7; TRBD1 is a possible D gene (5 bases). CDR1 DFQATT and CDR2 SNEGSKA come from the germline V gene (reference sequence). Trimming removed 3 bases at V and 2 bases at J, with 14 bases between. CDR3 length equals 14 residues. The CDR3 DNA is TGCAGTGCTAGTGGGCAGGGATTAACCTACGAGCAGTACTTC. Amino acid sequence: CSASGQGLTYEQYF.

A word on this clonotype: Just one base apart from a much larger clone, this may be a read error. The chain combines TRBV30 with TRBJ1-5, with 7 bases identical to TRBD1. Germline trimming cut 5 bases from V and 6 bases from J; bases unmatched to any gene: 10. Germline-derived CDR1 and CDR2 are GTSNPN and SVGIG (reference sequence). The CDR3 is 14 residues long. This chain's CDR3 is CAWGNRGPRQPQHF. CDR3 coding DNA: TGTGCCTGGGGCAACAGGGGCCCCCGTCAGCCCCAGCATTTT.

This clonotype was detected many times. The chain has TRBV6-1 and TRBJ2-7, with 7 bases fitting TRBD1. The CDR3 extends over 15 amino acids. V gave up 5 bases and J gave up 3 bases; unmatched junction bases: 10. Per germline, CDR1 MNHNS and CDR2 SASEGT. The CDR3 nucleotides read TGTGCCAGCAGTCGATTCGAGGGGGCCCACTACGAGCAGTACTTC. It encodes CASSRFEGAHYEQYF.

This clonotype was seen just once. The V and J genes are TRBV3-1 and TRBJ2-1; D unresolved. V lost 1 base and J lost 0, with 4 bases in between. CDR1 LGHDT and CDR2 YNNKEL come from the germline V gene (reference sequence). The CDR3 is made up of 14 amino acids. The CDR3 reads CASSQASSYNEQFF. The CDR3 bases are TGTGCCAGCAGCCAAGCGAGCTCCTACAATGAGCAGTTCTTC.

The table lists this clonotype with many counts. V gene TRBV2 combines with J gene TRBJ2-7; D remains ambiguous. Looked up from germline, CDR1 is SNHLY and CDR2 is FYNNEI. The CDR3 has 13 amino acids. V was trimmed by 5 bases and J by 6 bases, leaving 14 bases between them. This CDR3 reads CASSLRLSFEQYF. CDR3 nucleotides: TGTGCCAGCAGTCTACGCCTTAGTTTCGAGCAGTACTTC. Filled out from reference TRBV2 and TRBJ2-7, the complete variable domain reads EPEVTQTPSHQVTQMGQEVILRCVPISNHLYFYWYRQILGQKVEFLVSFYNNEISEKSEIFDDQFSVERPDGSNFTLKIRSTKLEDSAMYFCASSLRLSFEQYFGPGTRLTVT.

This clonotype occurred a few times. The gene calls are TRBV12-3 or TRBV12-4 and TRBJ1-1; D remains ambiguous. Trimming removed 6 bases from V and 6 bases from J, with 14 bases in between. The CDR3 totals 13 residues. The CDR3, as DNA: TGTGCCAGCAGGACCGAGGAGGCCGCTGAAGCTTTCTTT. This gives the protein CASRTEEAAEAFF.

This clonotype has at least ten counts. The chain has TRBV28 and TRBJ1-4, with D tentatively TRBD1 (5 bases). Germline lookup yields CDR1 MDHEN and CDR2 SYDVKM. The length of the CDR3 is 14 residues. V lost 5 bases and J 6 bases, leaving 13 bases between the germline ends. CDR3 nucleotides: TGTGCCAGCAGTCCGGGACCGGGTTATGAAAAACTGTTTTTT. Translating it yields CASSPGPGYEKLFF.

This clonotype was observed many times. The V call is TRBV5-1, the J call TRBJ1-2; D gene unclear. Trimming left V 4 bases short and J 0 bases short, with 10 bases between. Germline V lookup: CDR1 SGHRS, CDR2 YFSETQ. The CDR3 sequence is 14 residues long. As DNA, the CDR3 is TGCGCCAGCAGCGCAACCACGGCTAACTATGGCTACACCTTC. Amino acid sequence: CASSATTANYGYTF.

This clonotype was counted many times. The rearrangement uses TRBV9 and TRBJ2-5, with 9 bases matching TRBD2. Trimming removed 0 bases from V and 0 bases from J; junction bases left unmatched: 6. Germline V gene lookup returns CDR1 SGDLS and CDR2 YYNGEE. This CDR3 has 17 amino acids. The CDR3, as DNA: TGTGCCAGCAGCGTAGGCCTAGCGGGGAGGAACCAAGAGACCCAGTACTTC. Its protein product is CASSVGLAGRNQETQYF.

For the CDR3, the DNA is TGTGCCAGCAGCTTTTGGACTAGCGGGAGCACAGATACGCAGTATTTT. Protein product: CASSFWTSGSTDTQYF. The chain carries TRBV12-3 or TRBV12-4 and TRBJ2-3; TRBD2 matches at 11 bases. The CDR3 runs to 16 residues. V was pared by 6 bases and J by 0 bases, with 5 bases of the junction left unmatched.

This clonotype was counted many times. This rearrangement joins TRBV7-3 to TRBJ2-4; 7 positions match TRBD2. The germline gives CDR1 SGHTA, CDR2 FQGTGA. With 4 bases clipped from V and 5 bases from J, the junction kept 2 bases outside the gene matches. This CDR3 has 13 residues. The CDR3 coding sequence is TGTGCCAGCAGCTGGGGGGGTCAAAACATTCAGTACTTC. It specifies CASSWGGQNIQYF.

In its sample, this clonotype was seen many times. The chain is built from TRBV9 and TRBJ1-3; D gene uncertain. This CDR3 region has 12 residues. The ends were cut back, 4 bases at V and 1 base at J, with 3 bases in the middle. Germline CDR1 is SGDLS and CDR2 is YYNGEE. CDR3 in DNA: TGTGCCAGCAGCCGGTCTGGAAACACCATATATTTT. Translation: CASSRSGNTIYF.

There are many counts of this clonotype. The chain combines TRBV6-1 with TRBJ1-2, with a tentative D call TRBD1 (5 bases). This CDR3 has 13 amino acids. Trimming pared 6 bases from V and 2 bases from J, leaving 10 bases between. The germline gives CDR1 MNHNS, CDR2 SASEGT. The CDR3 protein is CASSQGRNYGYTF. CDR3 DNA: TGTGCCAGCAGCCAGGGACGGAACTATGGCTACACCTTC.

There are many counts of this clonotype. The chain combines TRBV7-9 with TRBJ2-7; 8 nucleotides align to TRBD1. The V and J ends lost 1 base and 6 bases, in that order; junction bases with no gene match: 5. Germline-derived CDR1 and CDR2 are SEHNR and FQNEAQ (reference sequence). CDR3 length: 14 residues. The CDR3 region is CASSLGQGMGEQYF. Here the CDR3 DNA reads TGTGCCAGCAGCTTAGGACAGGGGATGGGCGAGCAGTACTTC.

This rearrangement joins TRBV9 to TRBJ1-1, with no clear D. This CDR3 is built from 14 residues. CDR1 and CDR2 from the germline V gene are SGDLS and YYNGEE. Trimming left V 3 bases short and J 0 bases short, with 9 bases between. The CDR3 bases are TGTGCCAGCAGCGCTCGGACGGTGAACACTGAAGCTTTCTTT. This sequence encodes CASSARTVNTEAFF.

The table lists this clonotype with many counts. The V gene is TRBV7-2, the J gene TRBJ2-1; D is possibly TRBD1 (5 bases). The V gene lost 5 bases and the J gene lost 10 bases, with 12 bases spanning the gap. Germline loops: CDR1 SGHTA, CDR2 FQGNSA. This CDR3 is 12 amino acids long. CDR3 nucleotide sequence: TGTGCCAGCAGCCAGGGCCCACGAGAGCAGTTCTTC. Amino acids: CASSQGPREQFF.

The rearrangement links TRBV10-3 to TRBJ2-2; no clear D gene. CDR1 is ENHRY and CDR2 is SYGVKD in the germline V gene. Trimming shortened V by 2 bases and J by 6 bases, and 4 bases separated the two germline ends. This CDR3 is 12 amino acids long. The CDR3 is CAISEGSGELFF. In DNA, the CDR3 is TGTGCCATCAGTGAGGGTTCCGGGGAGCTGTTTTTT.

This clonotype showed up many times. J is TRBJ2-3 and V is TRBV7-2, with D tentatively TRBD2 (7 bases). Trimming took off 0 bases at V and 2 bases at J, with 12 bases between the two ends. Germline CDR1 SGHTA, CDR2 FQGNSA. The CDR3 totals 16 residues. CDR3 residues: CASSLAGGPNTDTQYF. The CDR3 bases are TGTGCCAGCAGCTTAGCGGGGGGGCCGAACACAGATACGCAGTATTTT.

This clonotype turned up a few times. With a much larger clone just one base away, this may be a read error. The J gene is TRBJ2-1, the V gene TRBV7-6; TRBD2 aligns across 9 bases. Per the germline V gene, CDR1 is SGHVS and CDR2 is FNYEAQ. This CDR3 contains 15 residues. The V gene end was trimmed by 1 base and the J gene end by 10 bases; junction bases not matched to a gene: 8. The CDR3 nucleotides read TGTGCCAGCAGCTTAGTTGCGGGGGGGCTGGGGGAGCAGTTCTTC. Translating it yields CASSLVAGGLGEQFF. The whole variable domain, filled in from reference TRBV7-6 and TRBJ2-1, reads GAGVSQSPRYKVTKRGQDVALRCDPISGHVSLYWYRQALGQGPEFLTYFNYEAQQDKSGLPNDRFSAERPEGSISTLTIQRTEQRDSAMYRCASSLVAGGLGEQFFGPGTRLTVL.

The V call is TRBV14, the J call TRBJ2-3, with D possibly matching TRBD2 (6 bases). The V end was cut by 4 bases, the J end by 2 bases, with 16 bases between. The CDR3 extends over 16 amino acids. In germline, CDR1 is SGHDN, CDR2 FVKESK. The CDR3 DNA reads as TGTGCCAGCAGCCTTACCCGGGACTTCCTCACAGATACGCAGTATTTT. It encodes CASSLTRDFLTDTQYF.

The chain uses TRBV20-1 and TRBJ2-1; D uncertain. CDR1 is DFQATT, CDR2 SNEGSKA, per germline (reference sequence). V lost 3 bases and J 5 bases, leaving 11 bases between the germline ends. The CDR3 has 13 residues. This chain's CDR3 is CSASFLDHNEQFF. The CDR3 DNA follows: TGCAGTGCTAGTTTCCTAGATCACAATGAGCAGTTCTTC.

This clonotype showed up many times. The chain has TRBV7-9 and TRBJ2-7; tentatively, D is TRBD1 (5 bases). The CDR3 has 15 residues. V shed 1 base and J shed 3 bases, with 13 bases lying between them. Per germline, CDR1 SEHNR and CDR2 FQNEAQ (reference sequence). The CDR3 sequence: CASSLDAGILYEQYF. The DNA for the CDR3 is TGTGCCAGCAGCTTAGACGCAGGGATACTCTACGAGCAGTACTTC.

The chain carries TRBV10-3 and TRBJ1-5; no clear D gene. CDR1 and CDR2 from the germline V gene are ENHRY and SYGVKD. The CDR3 is 12 amino acids. V was clipped by 3 bases and J by 6 bases, with 6 bases between them. In DNA form, the CDR3 reads TGTGCCATCAGTGACCCGGCTCAGCCCCAGCATTTT. Translated, it gives CAISDPAQPQHF.